Below are 32 T cell receptor beta chains sequenced from a single sample in a study of lymphopenia after photon versus proton radiotherapy. The protocol was immunoSEQ multiplex PCR, while the TCRdb copy is restricted to in-frame clones and leaves out a portion. The data contain roughly 64,000 clones, roughly nine tenths of them singletons. The specimen comprised peripheral blood, sampled from a patient treated with proton-based radiotherapy. The receptor set was obtained from an elderly man with esophageal cancer.

The rearrangement joins TRBV13 to TRBJ2-7; TRBD2 agrees at 9 bases. The CDR3 has 16 amino acids. After removal of 5 bases from V and 6 bases from J, the junction contained 14 bases not matched to a gene. From germline, CDR1 is PRHDT and CDR2 FYEKMQ (reference sequence). CDR3 coding DNA: TGTGCCAGCAGCCCCTCGCGCGGGAGGGCCTTCTCCGAGCAGTACTTC. This gives the protein CASSPSRGRAFSEQYF.

J is TRBJ1-1 and V is TRBV5-1; no clear D gene. Looked up from germline, CDR1 is SGHRS and CDR2 is YFSETQ. The V gene lost 4 bases and the J gene lost 4 bases, with 20 bases spanning the gap. CDR3 length: 16 residues. The chain's CDR3 is CASSHGPGQAATEAFF. In DNA, the CDR3 is TGCGCCAGCAGCCACGGCCCCGGCCAAGCAGCCACTGAAGCTTTCTTT.

The chain couples TRBV5-4 to TRBJ1-2; no definite D call. The germline V and J ends were trimmed by 0 bases and 8 bases, with 14 bases remaining between them. Germline V gene sequence: CDR1 SGHNT, CDR2 YYREEE (reference sequence). There are 14 residues in the CDR3. For the CDR3, the DNA is TGTGCCAGCAGCTTGGCCTCCGGGATAAACGGCTACACCTTC. The encoded protein is CASSLASGINGYTF.

The chain is built from TRBV5-1 and TRBJ1-5; TRBD1 is a possible D gene (6 bases). V was clipped by 4 bases and J by 2 bases, with 13 bases between them. The V gene's germline CDR1 is SGHRS and CDR2 YFSETQ. The CDR3 is 15 residues long. DNA of the CDR3: TGCGCCAGCAGCGCAACAGGGCTGGGCAATCAGCCCCAGCATTTT. Its protein is CASSATGLGNQPQHF.

The chain carries TRBV7-9 and TRBJ1-1; D is uncertain. CDR1 SEHNR and CDR2 FQNEAQ come from the germline V gene (reference sequence). V lost 0 bases and J lost 0, with 5 bases in between. The CDR3 loop spans 14 amino acids. The CDR3 region has the DNA TGTGCCAGCAGCTTAGCGCAGTTGAACACTGAAGCTTTCTTT. Its translation: CASSLAQLNTEAFF.

This chain links TRBV6-1 with TRBJ2-1; D uncertain. Germline lookup yields CDR1 MNHNS and CDR2 SASEGT. Between the trimmed V and J ends, which lost 6 bases and 1 base, there was a span of 10 bases. CDR3 length equals 14 residues. The CDR3 DNA reads TGTGCCAGCAGGCTAGGGCAGTCCTACAATGAGCAGTTCTTC. It is translated as CASRLGQSYNEQFF.

The chain links TRBV5-4 to TRBJ1-3; D perhaps matches TRBD1 (6 bases). Trimming left V 0 bases short and J 6 bases short, with 13 bases between. This CDR3 is built from 15 residues. CDR1 and CDR2 (germline): SGHNT, YYREEE (reference sequence). CDR3 residues: CASSLGQGLENTIYF. In DNA, the CDR3 is TGTGCCAGCAGCTTGGGGCAGGGGTTAGAAAACACCATATATTTT.

In its sample, this clone was seen many times. The V call is TRBV19, the J call TRBJ2-1; no reliable D call. V was shortened by 4 bases and J by 0 bases, with 4 bases between the two germline ends. Germline CDR1 reads LNHDA; CDR2 reads SQIVND (reference sequence). CDR3 length: 13 amino acids. CDR3 bases: TGTGCCAGTAGTAGGTTCTCCTACAATGAGCAGTTCTTC. Translated: CASSRFSYNEQFF.

The chain carries TRBV18 and TRBJ2-3; 14 nucleotides match TRBD2. Germline trimming cut 3 bases from V and 1 base from J; bases unmatched to any gene: 3. The CDR3 runs 17 residues. CDR1 is KGHSH, CDR2 LQKENI, per germline. The CDR3 nucleotides read TGTGCCAGCTCACCCGGGACTAGCGGGAGCGGCACAGATACGCAGTATTTT. Translation gives CASSPGTSGSGTDTQYF.

The rearrangement uses TRBV7-9 and TRBJ1-6; tentatively, D is TRBD1 (5 bases). Germline-derived CDR1 and CDR2 are SEHNR and FQNEAQ (reference sequence). Deletions cut 6 bases from V and 8 bases from J, with 14 bases between. The CDR3 runs to 14 residues. The DNA for the CDR3 is TGTGCCAGCAGACACAGGAATATCGATTCACCCCTCCACTTT. Protein: CASRHRNIDSPLHF.

The chain carries TRBV4-3 and TRBJ2-2, with D possibly being TRBD1 (6 bases). CDR1 is LGHNA and CDR2 is YSLEER in the germline V gene. This CDR3 spans 16 amino acids. Trimming took 4 bases from V and 5 from J, leaving 17 bases between them. Here the CDR3 DNA reads TGCGCCAGCAGCCGATCATTTACCACAGGGACCGGGGAGCTGTTTTTT. Its translation: CASSRSFTTGTGELFF.

The chain recombines TRBV10-3 with TRBJ2-5, with D perhaps TRBD2 (5 bases). The germline V gene encodes CDR1 ENHRY and CDR2 SYGVKD. The CDR3 runs 13 residues. V dropped 3 bases and J dropped 7 bases, with 12 bases sitting between them. The CDR3 region is CAISEGSAGTQYF. The CDR3 DNA reads as TGTGCCATCAGTGAAGGAAGTGCGGGGACCCAGTACTTC.

The rearrangement uses TRBV7-2 and TRBJ2-5, with no clear D. The germline V gene encodes CDR1 SGHTA and CDR2 FQGNSA. The CDR3 length is 14 residues. The V gene lost 5 bases and the J gene lost 5 bases, with 15 bases spanning the gap. CDR3 loop: CASSLYSSVETQYF. The CDR3 DNA is TGTGCCAGCAGCCTCTATTCATCGGTGGAGACCCAGTACTTC.

V and J are TRBV7-9 and TRBJ2-1; D unclear. The CDR3 has 15 residues. The V end was cut by 1 base, the J end by 0 bases, with 7 bases between. Germline V gene data show CDR1 as SEHNR and CDR2 as FQNEAQ (reference sequence). CDR3 protein: CASSLVMDSYNEQFF. CDR3 DNA sequence: TGTGCCAGCAGCTTAGTTATGGACTCCTACAATGAGCAGTTCTTC.

This sequence joins TRBV7-9 and TRBJ2-2; 10 bases are shared with TRBD1. Germline V gives CDR1 SEHNR, CDR2 FQNEAQ (reference sequence). V was clipped by 1 base and J by 6 bases; unmatched bases: 8. The CDR3 has 17 residues. Here the CDR3 reads CASSLDRGQGISGELFF. The CDR3 coding sequence is TGTGCCAGCAGCTTAGATAGGGGACAGGGGATCTCCGGGGAGCTGTTTTTT.

V is TRBV10-2 and J is TRBJ1-6; 11 bases map to TRBD1. J was trimmed by 9 bases and V by 0 bases; bases with no gene match: 4. The V gene's germline CDR1 is WSHSY and CDR2 SAAADI. The CDR3 runs to 16 residues. In DNA, the CDR3 is TGCGCCAGCAGTGAGTCCACCGGGACAGGGGGTTCACCCCTCCACTTT. Translation gives CASSESTGTGGSPLHF.

The rearrangement uses TRBV5-1 and TRBJ1-4; D is undetermined. Germline CDR1 and CDR2: SGHRS and YFSETQ. The CDR3 is 15 amino acids. V was pared by 4 bases and J by 0 bases, with 10 bases between. The CDR3 here is CASSLGPSTNEKLFF. The CDR3 nucleotides read TGCGCCAGCAGCCTCGGCCCTTCAACTAATGAAAAACTGTTTTTT.

The genes are TRBV18 and TRBJ2-4, with 12 bases aligning to TRBD2. J gave up 3 bases and V 3 bases, and 15 bases lay outside the gene matches. Per germline, CDR1 KGHSH and CDR2 LQKENI. The CDR3 covers 20 residues. CDR3 in amino acids: CASSPLPTSGRPFGKNIQYF. The CDR3 DNA reads TGTGCCAGCTCACCCCTCCCGACTAGCGGGAGACCTTTTGGCAAAAACATTCAGTACTTC. Drawing the rest from reference TRBV18 and TRBJ2-4, the complete variable domain is NAGVMQNPRHLVRRRGQEARLRCSPMKGHSHVYWYRQLPEEGLKFMVYLQKENIIDESGMPKERFSAEFPKEGPSILRIQQVVRGDSAAYFCASSPLPTSGRPFGKNIQYFGAGTRLSVL.

This rearrangement joins TRBV11-2 to TRBJ2-5; 9 bases match TRBD2. The germline CDR1 and CDR2 sequences are SGHAT and FQNNGV. CDR3 length: 18 amino acids. V lost 6 bases and J lost 5; bases outside the gene matches: 19. CDR3 in amino acids: CASSPGTSPVRREETQYF. The CDR3 region has the DNA TGTGCCAGCAGTCCCGGGACTAGCCCCGTGAGACGTGAGGAGACCCAGTACTTC.

This chain links TRBV14 with TRBJ1-2; TRBD1 might be the D (5 bases). Germline CDR1 is SGHDN and CDR2 is FVKESK. This CDR3 spans 15 amino acids. The V gene lost 1 base and the J gene lost 4 bases, with 13 bases spanning the gap. CDR3 in amino acids: CASSQVAGLRYGYTF. The CDR3 DNA reads TGTGCCAGCAGCCAAGTGGCAGGGCTCCGCTATGGCTACACCTTC.

This chain joins TRBV5-4 and TRBJ1-5; D might be TRBD1 (6 bases). V lost 2 bases to trimming and J lost 5 bases, with 11 bases between them. The germline CDR1 and CDR2 sequences are SGHNT and YYREEE (reference sequence). The CDR3 is 14 amino acids. The CDR3 loop reads CASSFGGGDQPQHF. The CDR3, as DNA: TGTGCCAGCAGCTTTGGAGGGGGTGATCAGCCCCAGCATTTT.

The chain employs TRBV29-1 and TRBJ1-4, with D maybe TRBD1 (6 bases). This CDR3 comprises 14 residues. Germline loops: CDR1 SQVTM, CDR2 ANQGSEA. Trimming removed 7 bases from V and 8 bases from J, with 20 bases in between. The CDR3: CSAQRGTGREKLFF. CDR3 nucleotides: TGCAGCGCCCAGAGGGGTACAGGGCGAGAAAAACTGTTTTTT.

The chain links TRBV18 to TRBJ2-2; weak D call: TRBD1 (5 bases). CDR1 is KGHSH, CDR2 LQKENI, per germline. The CDR3 contains 16 residues. Trimming removed 2 bases from V and 3 bases from J, with 13 bases in between. CDR3 coding DNA: TGTGCCAGCTCACCAAGGGTGGACACATACACCGGGGAGCTGTTTTTT. This encodes CASSPRVDTYTGELFF.

The CDR3 bases are TGCGCCAGCAGCCAAGACGGAAGCGAGCAGTACTTC. Its protein product is CASSQDGSEQYF. The rearrangement joins TRBV5-1 to TRBJ2-7; D not resolved. The germline V gene has CDR1 SGHRS and CDR2 YFSETQ. The CDR3 covers 12 residues. V was trimmed by 4 bases and J by 6 bases, leaving 11 bases between them.

This chain connects TRBV11-2 to TRBJ2-1; 8 bases line up with TRBD2. Germline CDR1 reads SGHAT; CDR2 reads FQNNGV. The length of the CDR3 is 17 residues. After removal of 0 bases from V and 5 bases from J, the junction contained 9 bases not matched to a gene. The CDR3 is CASSLDQGSGIHNEQFF. As DNA, the CDR3 is TGTGCCAGCAGCTTAGATCAGGGTAGCGGGATCCACAATGAGCAGTTCTTC.

V gene TRBV21-1 combines with J gene TRBJ2-3; the D call in the table, TRBD1, was not verified against the DNA. TRBV21-1 is listed as a pseudogene. The CDR3 extends over 15 amino acids. This chain's CDR3 is CASSKVQGGSDTQYF. The CDR3 DNA reads as TGTGCCAGCAGCAAAGTACAGGGGGGGTCAGATACGCAGTATTTT.

This clone was seen a single time. This chain uses TRBV5-5 with TRBJ1-1, with no clear D. The CDR3 is made up of 15 amino acids. Germline V gene data show CDR1 as SGHKS and CDR2 as YYEKEE (reference sequence). The V end was cut by 4 bases, the J end by 1 base, with 14 bases between. CDR3 amino acids: CASSTGPRENTEAFF. In nucleotides, the CDR3 is TGTGCCAGCAGCACCGGCCCACGGGAGAACACTGAAGCTTTCTTT.

The chain employs TRBV10-3 and TRBJ2-5; D may be TRBD2 (5 bases). CDR3 length equals 12 residues. CDR1 and CDR2 from the germline V gene are ENHRY and SYGVKD. Trimming removed 6 bases at V and 4 bases at J, with 9 bases between. CDR3 bases: TGTGCCATCAGGAGGGAAGGAGAGACCCAGTACTTC. It encodes CAIRREGETQYF.

This chain connects TRBV7-6 to TRBJ2-7; D is unresolved. V dropped 5 bases and J dropped 6 bases, with 17 bases sitting between them. The CDR3 runs 14 residues. CDR1 SGHVS and CDR2 FNYEAQ come from the germline V gene. CDR3 coding DNA: TGTGCCAGCAGCGAACACTCCCCTTTTACCGAGCAGTACTTC. Protein: CASSEHSPFTEQYF. The full variable domain, its missing parts supplied by reference TRBV7-6 and TRBJ2-7, is GAGVSQSPRYKVTKRGQDVALRCDPISGHVSLYWYRQALGQGPEFLTYFNYEAQQDKSGLPNDRFSAERPEGSISTLTIQRTEQRDSAMYRCASSEHSPFTEQYFGPGTRLTVT.

The chain is built from TRBV11-2 and TRBJ2-4; possible D gene TRBD2, 6 bases. The germline CDR1 and CDR2 sequences are SGHAT and FQNNGV. The CDR3 is 15 amino acids. V was clipped by 2 bases and J by 7 bases, with 15 bases between them. The CDR3 nucleotides read TGTGCCAGCAGCTTAATGGCAGGGAGGTCCAACATTCAGTACTTC. This encodes CASSLMAGRSNIQYF.

The rearrangement uses TRBV5-8 and TRBJ1-3; possibly TRBD1 for D (6 bases). V was pared by 4 bases and J by 0 bases, with 11 bases between. There are 15 residues in the CDR3. CDR1 and CDR2 from the germline V gene are SGHTS and YDEGEE. CDR3 nucleotide sequence: TGTGCCAGCAGCATGGACAGAGACTCTGGAAACACCATATATTTT. Protein: CASSMDRDSGNTIYF.

This clone showed up just once. The chain couples TRBV19 to TRBJ2-7; 7 nucleotides align to TRBD1. The junction had 11 bases not matched to a gene; V was cut back by 3 bases and J by 6 bases. Germline V gives CDR1 LNHDA, CDR2 SQIVND (reference sequence). The CDR3 is made up of 15 amino acids. The CDR3 loop reads CASSIDRDSLGEQYF. The CDR3 DNA sequence: TGTGCCAGTAGTATCGATCGGGACAGTCTGGGCGAGCAGTACTTC.